This entry concerns a single T cell receptor (beta chain). RNA transcripts were the template for amplifying TCR beta CDR3 regions. Initially, a first-round RT-PCR of the TCR CDR3 employed the HTBI primer set. One entry per CDR3 protein, called by TCRdb with MiXCR from the multiplex PCR reads. The table lists 660,000 or so distinct CDR3 sequences, less than 25% of them singletons, with over 30% in the top ten. The data originate from a study of T cells in Graves' hyperthyroidism and ophthalmopathy. The source of the PBMCs was less than 12 ml of fresh peripheral blood. CDR1 is SGHDN, CDR2 FVKESK, per germline. The CDR3 runs 13 residues. The V end was cut by 9 bases, the J end by 0 bases, with 9 bases between.

This sequence originates from a man aged 25-45 years with Graves' ophthalmopathy. The sequenced sample was blood. The J gene is TRBJ1-3, the V gene TRBV14, with D uncertain. The CDR3 loop reads CASGSYSGNTIYF. CDR3 sequence (DNA): TGTGCCAGTGGAAGTTACTCTGGAAACACCATATATTTT.